The subject of this entry is one T cell receptor (beta chain). The antigen is undetermined. The data derive from a study of CD8 T cells in Susac syndrome. Study-level points and caveats: It was acknowledged in the study that the number of individuals who were included in its TCR sequencing and HLA analysis was relatively small.

RNA, at about 0.45 to 1 ug, was reverse transcribed with random hexamers. Coverage of TCR beta CDR3 amplification by immunoSEQ multiplex PCR extended to 54 Vbeta and 13 Jbeta. TCRdb fed the immunoSEQ multiplex PCR reads into MiXCR, producing one record per CDR3 protein. The sample yields around 160,000 distinct CDR3 sequences, approximately 94% seen once. The V end lost 5 bases, the J end lost 4 bases, and 17 bases lay between the germline ends. CDR1 is SGHAT, CDR2 FQNNGV, per germline. This CDR3 has 15 amino acids. TCR beta was sequenced from blood CD8+ and CD4+ T cells. The sequenced material came from CD4+ T cells from PBMCs. The gene calls are TRBV11-2 and TRBJ1-2, with D possibly being TRBD1 (6 bases). The TCR comes from a human donor with multiple sclerosis. The CDR3 reads CASSRENGGPYGYTF. CDR3 in DNA: TGTGCCAGCAGCAGAGAGAATGGGGGCCCCTATGGCTACACCTTC.